This TCR beta chain originates from a study of chemoradiotherapy in HPV16-positive cancers. Across the study: Candidate HPV-specific T-cell clones and common TCR motifs came from functional assays in two HPV16-positive patients. Findings and limits, study-wide: HPV-responsive T-cell expansion during chemoradiotherapy was linked to improved recurrence-free survival in HPV16-positive patients. Non-HPV-specific T cells did not expand in tumors during treatment, whereas candidate HPV-specific clones and E7-related motifs did.

Over chemoradiotherapy, repertoires were sampled more than once. Repertoires were generated with immunoSEQ multiplex PCR, while TCRdb's copy carries only in-frame clones and drops some. The sample shows about 67,000 clones, around nine tenths of them seen only once. This clone was counted once. Its antigen is unidentified. The CDR3 length is 15 residues. Germline assignment: CDR1 MNHEY and CDR2 SVGAGI. Trimming took 0 bases from V and 7 from J; bases not matched to a gene: 4. The origin of this receptor is a human donor with HPV-associated anogenital cancer. The chain is built from TRBV6-5 and TRBJ1-4; the match to TRBD1 covers 8 bases. The sequenced sample was blood, obtained from a patient who underwent chemoradiotherapy. The CDR3 here is CASSYSEDRVEKLFF. CDR3 DNA: TGTGCCAGCAGTTACTCGGAGGACAGGGTTGAAAAACTGTTTTTT.